This T cell receptor beta chain was sequenced during a study of OX40 agonist ivuxolimab in advanced cancers. Study background: Subjects had a mean age of around 60 years, with a range of about 20 to 85; approximately 83% were male. Partial responses occurred in three patients (one hepatocellular carcinoma, two cutaneous melanoma).

Assay used: immunoSEQ multiplex PCR; TCRdb lists only in-frame clones, some missing. Among approximately 100,000 clones listed, approximately 90% were seen once. This clone was counted once. The antigen is undetermined. CDR1 and CDR2 (germline): SEHNR, FQNEAQ (reference sequence). Between the trimmed V and J ends, which lost 2 bases and 6 bases, there was a span of 11 bases. This CDR3 is built from 13 residues. Whole-study results and caveats: Blood T cells, both CD4+ and CD8+, expanded clonally by week 6 at 0.1 to 3.0 mg/kg. CD8+ T cells showed, on average, more clonal expansion than CD4+ cells.

J is TRBJ2-7 and V is TRBV7-9, with D unclear. The material was CD4+ or CD8+ T cells sorted from blood, obtained in a trial of the OX40 agonist ivuxolimab. The clonotype was recovered from an adult with an advanced solid tumor such as melanoma, head and neck, liver or kidney cancer. CDR3: CASSLLIWGEQYF. CDR3 sequence (DNA): TGTGCCAGCAGCTTATTGATCTGGGGCGAGCAGTACTTC. The variable domain in full, completed from reference TRBV7-9 and TRBJ2-7, reads DTGVSQNPRHKITKRGQNVTFRCDPISEHNRLYWYRQTLGQGPEFLTYFQNEAQLEKSRLLSDRFSAERPKGSFSTLEIQRTEQGDSAMYLCASSLLIWGEQYFGPGTRLTVT.